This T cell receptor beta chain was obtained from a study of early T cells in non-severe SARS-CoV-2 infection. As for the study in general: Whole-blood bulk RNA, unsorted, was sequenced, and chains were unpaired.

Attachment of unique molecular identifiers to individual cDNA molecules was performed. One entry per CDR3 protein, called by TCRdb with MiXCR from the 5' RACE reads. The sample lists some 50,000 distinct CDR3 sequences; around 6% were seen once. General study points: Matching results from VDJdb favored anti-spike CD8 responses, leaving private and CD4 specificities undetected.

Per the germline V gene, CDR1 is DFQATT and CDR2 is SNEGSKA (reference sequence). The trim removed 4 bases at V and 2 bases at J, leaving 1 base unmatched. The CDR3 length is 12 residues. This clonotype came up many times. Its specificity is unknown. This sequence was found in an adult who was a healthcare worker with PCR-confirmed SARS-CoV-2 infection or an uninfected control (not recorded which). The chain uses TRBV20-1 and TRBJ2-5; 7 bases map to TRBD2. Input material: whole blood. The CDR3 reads CSAIGGQETQYF. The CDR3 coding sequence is TGCAGTGCTATCGGGGGGCAAGAGACCCAGTACTTC.